A selection of T cell receptor beta chains follows, all from one sample in a study of OX40 agonist ivuxolimab in advanced cancers. The table came from immunoSEQ multiplex PCR; TCRdb's copy has only in-frame clones and leaves some out. Here the sample spans approximately 70,000 clones, 75% to 95% being singletons. This specimen consisted of CD4+ or CD8+ T cells sorted from blood, obtained in a trial of the OX40 agonist ivuxolimab. Receptor source: an adult with an advanced solid tumor such as melanoma, head and neck, liver or kidney cancer. Each CDR3 is given with its conserved first and last residue. D genes are given only for firm matches. Size is stated for part of the rows, as once, few or many counts, or as a class when the clone is expanded.

v_gene: TRBV10-3
abundance: .
j_gene: TRBJ1-1
d_gene: .
CDR3nt: TGTGCCATCAGTGAAGAATCAGTCACTGAAGCTTTCTTT
CDR3aa: CAISEESVTEAFF

v_gene: TRBV28
abundance: .
j_gene: TRBJ1-1
d_gene: .
CDR3nt: TGTGCCAGCAACCCAAGGGGGGGGAAGGGGACTGAAGCTTTCTTT
CDR3aa: CASNPRGGKGTEAFF

v_gene: TRBV27
abundance: .
j_gene: TRBJ1-2
d_gene: .
CDR3nt: TGTGCCAGCAGCGGACTTTTCCCCACCGCCGGTGGCTACACCTTC
CDR3aa: CASSGLFPTAGGYTF

v_gene: TRBV13
abundance: .
j_gene: TRBJ1-1
d_gene: .
CDR3nt: TGTGCCAGCAGCCAAAAGGAAACGGTCCTAATGAACACTGAAGCTTTCTTT
CDR3aa: CASSQKETVLMNTEAFF

v_gene: TRBV2
abundance: .
j_gene: TRBJ1-1
d_gene: .
CDR3nt: TGTGCCTGGGACGCCAAGGACGCTGAAGCTTTCTTT
CDR3aa: CAWDAKDAEAFF

v_gene: TRBV7-3
abundance: .
j_gene: TRBJ2-6
d_gene: TRBD2
CDR3nt: TGTGCCAGCAGCTTTGGCCTAGCGGGAAGTGGGGCCAACGTCCTGACTTTC
CDR3aa: CASSFGLAGSGANVLTF

v_gene: TRBV9
abundance: .
j_gene: TRBJ1-1
d_gene: .
CDR3nt: TGTGCCAGCAGCGTAGACGGAGTAACTGAAGCTTTCTTT
CDR3aa: CASSVDGVTEAFF

v_gene: TRBV10-1
abundance: .
j_gene: TRBJ1-5
d_gene: .
CDR3nt: TGCGCCAGCAGTGAGCCGAGTGGGTGGGACTATAGCAATCAGCCCCAGCATTTT
CDR3aa: CASSEPSGWDYSNQPQHF

v_gene: TRBV28
abundance: .
j_gene: TRBJ1-5
d_gene: TRBD1
CDR3nt: TGTGCCAGCAGTACCAGGGGGGGGCAGGGGAGCAATCAGCCCCAGCATTTT
CDR3aa: CASSTRGGQGSNQPQHF

v_gene: TRBV7-9
abundance: .
j_gene: TRBJ2-1
d_gene: .
CDR3nt: TGTGCCAGCAGCCCCCAGGGGTCATACAATGAGCAGTTCTTC
CDR3aa: CASSPQGSYNEQFF

v_gene: TRBV27
abundance: .
j_gene: TRBJ2-7
d_gene: .
CDR3nt: TGTGCCAGCAGTTTACTTATGGGGACCTACGAGCAGTACTTC
CDR3aa: CASSLLMGTYEQYF

v_gene: TRBV6-1
abundance: .
j_gene: TRBJ1-1
d_gene: .
CDR3nt: TGTGCCAGCAGCAGTCCGGCCCTCCCTAACACTGAAGCTTTCTTT
CDR3aa: CASSSPALPNTEAFF

v_gene: TRBV27
abundance: .
j_gene: TRBJ1-4
d_gene: .
CDR3nt: TGTGCCAGCAGTTTACTTTCCCTACAGGGTGGAGATGAAAAACTGTTTTTT
CDR3aa: CASSLLSLQGGDEKLFF

v_gene: TRBV29-1
abundance: once
j_gene: TRBJ1-5
d_gene: .
CDR3nt: TGCAGCGTTGCCGACGGGAATCAGCCCCAGCATTTT
CDR3aa: CSVADGNQPQHF

v_gene: TRBV2
abundance: .
j_gene: TRBJ2-7
d_gene: TRBD1
CDR3nt: TGTGCCAGCAGTGAAGCCCAGGGACAGGGGGCTTACGAGCAGTACTTC
CDR3aa: CASSEAQGQGAYEQYF

v_gene: TRBV5-8
abundance: .
j_gene: TRBJ1-5
d_gene: TRBD1
CDR3nt: TGTGCCAGCATCTTCGGGACAGGGAGCAATCAGCCCCAGCATTTT
CDR3aa: CASIFGTGSNQPQHF

v_gene: TRBV7-6
abundance: once
j_gene: TRBJ2-7
d_gene: .
CDR3nt: TGTGCCAGCAGCCCAAGGACAGTCTCCTACGAGCAGTACTTC
CDR3aa: CASSPRTVSYEQYF

v_gene: TRBV19
abundance: .
j_gene: TRBJ2-1
d_gene: TRBD1
CDR3nt: TGTGCCAGTAGTATTAGGACAGGATACAATGAGCAGTTCTTC
CDR3aa: CASSIRTGYNEQFF

v_gene: TRBV15
abundance: .
j_gene: TRBJ1-2
d_gene: .
CDR3nt: TGTGCCACCAGCAGATCGGGGGGCAGGGACAACTATGGCTACACCTTC
CDR3aa: CATSRSGGRDNYGYTF

v_gene: TRBV15
abundance: once
j_gene: TRBJ2-3
d_gene: TRBD2
CDR3nt: TGTGCCACCAGCAGGGGGACTAGCGGGAGAACAGATACGCAGTATTTT
CDR3aa: CATSRGTSGRTDTQYF

v_gene: TRBV7-6
abundance: .
j_gene: TRBJ1-2
d_gene: .
CDR3nt: TGTGCCAGCAGCCAGGAGGCCGAGAGCTATGGCTACACCTTC
CDR3aa: CASSQEAESYGYTF

v_gene: TRBV7-8
abundance: .
j_gene: TRBJ2-3
d_gene: .
CDR3nt: TGTGCCAGCAGTCTCTGGGGTACAGGAGATACGCAGTATTTT
CDR3aa: CASSLWGTGDTQYF

v_gene: TRBV27
abundance: .
j_gene: TRBJ2-7
d_gene: .
CDR3nt: TGTGCCAGCAGTTTATCAGGGGGGGGCTCCTACGAGCAGTACTTC
CDR3aa: CASSLSGGGSYEQYF

v_gene: TRBV10-3
abundance: .
j_gene: TRBJ2-1
d_gene: TRBD2
CDR3nt: TGTGCCATCAAGGGCGGGAGTTCATTTGAGCAGTTCTTC
CDR3aa: CAIKGGSSFEQFF

v_gene: TRBV28
abundance: .
j_gene: TRBJ1-5
d_gene: .
CDR3nt: TGTGCCAGCAGCCCTGAGGTAGGCAATCAGCCCCAGCATTTT
CDR3aa: CASSPEVGNQPQHF

v_gene: TRBV7-2
abundance: .
j_gene: TRBJ2-3
d_gene: .
CDR3nt: TGTGCCAGCAGCTTAGTACCCCAAGGGACATCAGATACGCAGTATTTT
CDR3aa: CASSLVPQGTSDTQYF

v_gene: TRBV19
abundance: .
j_gene: TRBJ1-1
d_gene: .
CDR3nt: TGTGCCAGTAGTATCGACATCGAACAGGCTGAAGCTTTCTTT
CDR3aa: CASSIDIEQAEAFF

v_gene: TRBV4-1
abundance: .
j_gene: TRBJ1-1
d_gene: .
CDR3nt: TGCGCCAGCAGCGGGACCCTCAGCGGCACTGAAGCTTTCTTT
CDR3aa: CASSGTLSGTEAFF

v_gene: TRBV6-5
abundance: .
j_gene: TRBJ1-5
d_gene: .
CDR3nt: TGTGCCAGCAGCCCCGGGAGCAATCAGCCCCAGCATTTT
CDR3aa: CASSPGSNQPQHF

v_gene: TRBV5-1
abundance: .
j_gene: TRBJ1-1
d_gene: .
CDR3nt: TGCGCCAGCAGCTTGTCCCAAGGTGCCTACCCTGGGGTGAACACTGAAGCTTTCTTT
CDR3aa: CASSLSQGAYPGVNTEAFF

v_gene: TRBV7-6
abundance: .
j_gene: TRBJ1-1
d_gene: .
CDR3nt: TGTGCCAGCAGCTTGGGGGGGGCCGGTACTGAAGCTTTCTTT
CDR3aa: CASSLGGAGTEAFF

v_gene: TRBV4-1
abundance: .
j_gene: TRBJ1-5
d_gene: .
CDR3nt: TGCGCCAGCAGCCAACCTAACTTTAATCAGCCCCAGCATTTT
CDR3aa: CASSQPNFNQPQHF

v_gene: TRBV7-9
abundance: .
j_gene: TRBJ2-7
d_gene: .
CDR3nt: TGTGCCAGCAACGATATTGCGGGCGGTACGATTTCCTACGAGCAGTACTTC
CDR3aa: CASNDIAGGTISYEQYF

v_gene: TRBV7-6
abundance: few
j_gene: TRBJ2-7
d_gene: .
CDR3nt: TGTGCCAGCAGCGCAGGGGATGGAGGCGAGCAGTACTTC
CDR3aa: CASSAGDGGEQYF

v_gene: TRBV4-1
abundance: .
j_gene: TRBJ1-1
d_gene: .
CDR3nt: TGCGCCAGCAGCCAAGATACTAACGGATTCGAAGCTTTCTTT
CDR3aa: CASSQDTNGFEAFF

v_gene: TRBV27
abundance: .
j_gene: TRBJ2-3
d_gene: TRBD2
CDR3nt: TGTGCCAGCAGTCGCGGACTAGGCGCAGATACGCAGTATTTT
CDR3aa: CASSRGLGADTQYF